This entry is about one TCR beta chain. Its matching antigen is unknown. Primers for the PCR totalled 60 Vbeta and 13 Jbeta. Original processing notes: Among the unique TCR beta chains that a later analysis counted, about 85 million in all, 9.5 million to 12 million were shared. TCRdb's table, derived via immunoSEQ multiplex PCR, lists solely in-frame clones and lacks some. For V, J and clone size, that table is used; D and trimming come from the DNA. Of about 190,000 clones listed, roughly 86% are singletons. Germline loops: CDR1 SQVTM, CDR2 ANQGSEA. This CDR3 spans 14 amino acids. V trimming: 6 bases; J trimming: 4 bases; junction bases outside the gene matches: 11. These data belong to a study of cytomegalovirus exposure and HLA in healthy donors. General study points: When a later analysis was performed, an Asian-associated ancestry cluster reportedly had fewer N-insertions than the approximately 600-donor mean.

This TCR derives from a woman under 30 in good health and CMV-seronegative. Material: PBMCs. The chain links TRBV29-1 to TRBJ2-7; 8 bases align to TRBD2. The CDR3 sequence is CSVVAGAGGYEQYF. The CDR3 nucleotides are TGCAGCGTAGTTGCGGGGGCGGGGGGTTACGAGCAGTACTTC.